The 30 T cell receptor beta chains below were found in one sample sequenced in a study of PD-L1 blockade in urothelial cancer (dated by TCRdb to about 2017). This sample's time point label indicates: peripheral blood 6 weeks after treatment start. The library came from the immunoSEQ multiplex PCR assay. The table was pulled from immuneACCESS by TCRdb, which kept in-frame rearrangements only. Such tables lose some clones; where checked, under half of the loss comes from unresolved V genes, and the rest has no known cause. This sample comprises over 25,000 clones, 79% of them detected only once. The ten biggest clones cover 3% to 4% of the sample. The sequences come from PBMCs, collected around atezolizumab (anti-PD-L1) treatment. These TCRs come from an older man with urothelial cancer.

The chain is built from TRBV5-1 and TRBJ2-7, with TRBD1 matching over 7 bases. Germline-derived CDR1 and CDR2 are SGHRS and YFSETQ. The CDR3 has 14 amino acids. J gave up 2 bases and V 4 bases, and 6 bases lay outside the gene matches. CDR3 region: CASSLWDRTYEQYF. The CDR3 DNA is TGCGCCAGCAGCCTATGGGACAGAACCTACGAGCAGTACTTC.

In this sample, this clone turned up a few times. This chain joins TRBV5-1 and TRBJ2-3; TRBD2 is a possible D gene (6 bases). The V end lost 2 bases, the J end lost 1 base, and 14 bases lay between the germline ends. The germline V gene has CDR1 SGHRS and CDR2 YFSETQ. The CDR3 totals 16 residues. CDR3 sequence (DNA): TGCGCCAGCAGCTTTGGGTCTAGCGTCGGCACAGATACGCAGTATTTT. Translating gives CASSFGSSVGTDTQYF.

The chain links TRBV2 to TRBJ2-1; a possible D gene is TRBD2 (5 bases). The CDR3 spans 13 residues. V gave up 7 bases and J gave up 4 bases, with 11 bases separating them. The germline gives CDR1 SNHLY, CDR2 FYNNEI. CDR3 in amino acids: CASTLDLYNEQFF. The CDR3 DNA sequence: TGTGCCAGCACTTTGGACTTGTACAATGAGCAGTTCTTC.

The chain uses TRBV7-9 and TRBJ1-1; tentatively, D is TRBD1 (5 bases). V was clipped by 4 bases and J by 1 base, with 7 bases between them. This CDR3 spans 13 amino acids. Germline-derived CDR1 and CDR2 are SEHNR and FQNEAQ (reference sequence). CDR3 nucleotides: TGTGCCAGCAGCTCCGGACAGAACACTGAAGCTTTCTTT. Translation gives CASSSGQNTEAFF.

V gene TRBV5-8 combines with J gene TRBJ2-1, with 8 bases fitting TRBD1. The CDR3 sequence is 15 residues long. V trimming: 0 bases; J trimming: 8 bases; junction bases outside the gene matches: 7. The V gene's germline CDR1 is SGHTS and CDR2 YDEGEE. This CDR3 reads CASSLVHRGVDEQFF. The CDR3 DNA is TGTGCCAGCAGCTTGGTCCACAGGGGGGTGGATGAGCAGTTCTTC.

The rearrangement links TRBV7-2 to TRBJ1-1, with TRBD1 identical over 7 bases. The CDR3 is 15 amino acids. Losses at the gene ends were 5 bases for V and 1 base for J; bases not matched to a gene: 7. From germline, CDR1 is SGHTA and CDR2 FQGNSA. The CDR3 nucleotides read TGTGCCAGCAGCCCAAGGGGGCTTGGGAACACTGAAGCTTTCTTT. Translation: CASSPRGLGNTEAFF.

CDR3 residues: CASSPRTGTNTEAFF. The CDR3 DNA reads TGTGCCAGCAGCCCCCGGACAGGGACCAACACTGAAGCTTTCTTT. This chain joins TRBV11-1 and TRBJ1-1; 8 bases fit TRBD1. Trimming removed 5 bases from V and 2 bases from J; junction bases left unmatched: 7. Germline CDR1 is SGHAT and CDR2 is FQDESV (reference sequence). The length of the CDR3 is 15 residues.

The chain employs TRBV19 and TRBJ2-4; 9 bases align to TRBD2. The germline V gene encodes CDR1 LNHDA and CDR2 SQIVND (reference sequence). The CDR3 totals 19 residues. V was pared by 5 bases and J by 1 base, with 15 bases of the junction left unmatched. The CDR3 region has the DNA TGTGCCAGTAGTCCCACATTAGCGGGAGACGGTAGCGCCAAAAACATTCAGTACTTC. It specifies CASSPTLAGDGSAKNIQYF.

The chain combines TRBV7-8 with TRBJ2-6; 7 bases align to TRBD1. The germline V gene has CDR1 SGHVS and CDR2 FQNEAQ. V dropped 3 bases and J dropped 1; count of bases not matched to a gene: 6. The CDR3 consists of 17 residues. The CDR3 is CASSLNRGISGANVLTF. The CDR3 region has the DNA TGTGCCAGCAGCTTGAACAGGGGTATTTCTGGGGCCAACGTCCTGACTTTC.

This chain connects TRBV11-3 to TRBJ2-3, with TRBD2 identical over 11 bases. V was clipped by 5 bases and J by 4 bases; unmatched bases: 5. Germline V CDR1 and CDR2: SGHNT, YENEEA. This CDR3 has 15 amino acids. CDR3 protein: CASSPRTSGSDTQYF. CDR3 nucleotides: TGTGCCAGCAGCCCCAGGACTAGCGGGTCAGATACGCAGTATTTT.

This chain connects TRBV18 to TRBJ1-2; 8 bases line up with TRBD1. The germline V gene encodes CDR1 KGHSH and CDR2 LQKENI. With 2 bases clipped from V and 7 bases from J, the junction kept 12 bases outside the gene matches. The CDR3 is 16 amino acids. The CDR3 here is CASSPSLDRVKIGYTF. The CDR3 DNA follows: TGTGCCAGCTCACCATCCTTGGACAGGGTGAAGATTGGCTACACCTTC.

The chain carries TRBV5-4 and TRBJ2-3, with a tentative D call TRBD1 (6 bases). CDR3 size: 17 residues. From germline, CDR1 is SGHNT and CDR2 YYREEE (reference sequence). The V end was cut by 4 bases, the J end by 3 bases, with 21 bases between. The CDR3 nucleotides are TGTGCCAGCAGCGTGTACAGGGTTGGCAAGGGAACAGATACGCAGTATTTT. Its protein is CASSVYRVGKGTDTQYF.

This chain joins TRBV7-2 and TRBJ2-4; 11 nucleotides agree with TRBD2. Looked up from germline, CDR1 is SGHTA and CDR2 is FQGNSA. V shed 5 bases and J 6 bases; nucleotides not matched to a gene: 6. The CDR3 sequence is 15 residues long. The CDR3 DNA sequence: TGTGCCAGCAGCCCACGGACTAGCGGGCTAAACATTCAGTACTTC. This codes for CASSPRTSGLNIQYF. Based on the CDR3 plus reference TRBV7-2 and TRBJ2-4, the full variable domain is GAGVSQSPSNKVTEKGKDVELRCDPISGHTALYWYRQSLGQGLEFLIYFQGNSAPDKSGLPSDRFSAERTGGSVSTLTIQRTQQEDSAVYLCASSPRTSGLNIQYFGAGTRLSVL.

The rearrangement joins TRBV11-1 to TRBJ2-1; D is uncertain. The CDR3 length is 13 residues. V shed 0 bases and J shed 10 bases, with 10 bases lying between them. Germline V CDR1 and CDR2: SGHAT, FQDESV (reference sequence). CDR3: CASSLAVGGEQFF. In DNA form, the CDR3 reads TGTGCCAGCAGCTTAGCGGTAGGCGGCGAGCAGTTCTTC.

The CDR3 region has the DNA TGCGCCAGCAGCCCGGGACAGGGGGTTCGAAACACCATATATTTT. It yields the protein CASSPGQGVRNTIYF. J is TRBJ1-3 and V is TRBV4-3, with 11 bases that match TRBD1. The CDR3 covers 15 residues. V was clipped by 4 bases and J by 5 bases; unmatched bases: 4. Germline lookup yields CDR1 LGHNA and CDR2 YSLEER.

The chain has TRBV9 and TRBJ2-1, with TRBD2 matching 11 bases. From germline, CDR1 is SGDLS and CDR2 YYNGEE. V trimming: 5 bases; J trimming: 2 bases; junction bases outside the gene matches: 3. This CDR3 region has 15 residues. CDR3 loop: CASSSGGAAYNEQFF. CDR3 DNA sequence: TGTGCCAGCAGTAGCGGGGGGGCAGCCTACAATGAGCAGTTCTTC. Filled out from reference TRBV9 and TRBJ2-1, the complete variable domain reads DSGVTQTPKHLITATGQRVTLRCSPRSGDLSVYWYQQSLDQGLQFLIQYYNGEERAKGNILERFSAQQFPDLHSELNLSSLELGDSALYFCASSSGGAAYNEQFFGPGTRLTVL.

The genes are TRBV7-2 and TRBJ2-7; D perhaps matches TRBD1 (6 bases). Trimming stripped 1 base from V and 4 bases from J, with 11 bases between. The CDR3 consists of 14 residues. Germline V gene data show CDR1 as SGHTA and CDR2 as FQGNSA. CDR3 sequence reads: CASSLVTGSYEQYF. The CDR3 DNA is TGTGCCAGCAGCTTAGTCACAGGGTCATACGAGCAGTACTTC.

The V and J genes are TRBV6-8 and TRBJ1-3; 8 positions agree with TRBD1. The CDR3 runs to 17 residues. Germline CDR1 and CDR2: MNHGY and SAAAGT. The V segment lost 7 bases and the J segment 4 bases; nucleotides outside the gene matches: 15. CDR3 sequence: CASTHRGAGGSGNTIYF. The CDR3 DNA reads as TGTGCCAGCACCCACCGAGGGGCAGGGGGCTCAGGAAACACCATATATTTT.

V gene TRBV27 combines with J gene TRBJ2-3; 9 nucleotides line up with TRBD2. V was clipped by 5 bases and J by 6 bases; unmatched bases: 21. The CDR3 extends over 19 amino acids. The germline V gene has CDR1 MNHEY and CDR2 SMNVEV (reference sequence). The CDR3 nucleotides are TGTGCCAGCAGTAAACCCGACGGTGGCGGGGGGGCTCTGAAGGATACGCAGTATTTT. Amino acids: CASSKPDGGGGALKDTQYF.

In its sample, this clone was seen once. The chain combines TRBV7-9 with TRBJ2-5; D is unresolved. Trimming removed 5 bases from V and 2 bases from J, with 9 bases in between. The CDR3 runs to 13 residues. Germline V gene data show CDR1 as SEHNR and CDR2 as FQNEAQ (reference sequence). The CDR3 reads CASSPQVQETQYF. DNA for the CDR3: TGTGCCAGCAGCCCCCAGGTACAAGAGACCCAGTACTTC. Complete variable domain (other parts from reference TRBV7-9 and TRBJ2-5): DTGVSQNPRHKITKRGQNVTFRCDPISEHNRLYWYRQTLGQGPEFLTYFQNEAQLEKSRLLSDRFSAERPKGSFSTLEIQRTEQGDSAMYLCASSPQVQETQYFGPGTRLLVL.

The gene calls are TRBV27 and TRBJ1-2; 7 positions match TRBD1. This CDR3 spans 15 amino acids. Germline values: CDR1 MNHEY, CDR2 SMNVEV (reference sequence). The ends lost 6 bases at V and 1 base at J; junction bases unmatched: 8. The CDR3 DNA sequence: TGTGCCAGCAGCCGAACGGGACAGATTAACTATGGCTACACCTTC. Translating gives CASSRTGQINYGYTF.

This clone was picked up one time. This chain joins TRBV7-9 and TRBJ2-5, with 11 bases fitting TRBD2. Germline trimming cut 1 base from V and 9 bases from J; bases unmatched to any gene: 10. In germline, CDR1 is SEHNR, CDR2 FQNEAQ (reference sequence). The CDR3 totals 16 residues. The CDR3 nucleotides are TGTGCCAGCAGCTTAGTAATTACTAGCGGGAGTCTTGCCCAGTACTTC. This sequence encodes CASSLVITSGSLAQYF.

The V and J genes are TRBV19 and TRBJ1-5, with D hard to call. CDR3 length: 15 amino acids. Per the germline V gene, CDR1 is LNHDA and CDR2 is SQIVND (reference sequence). V was shortened by 0 bases and J by 0 bases, with 6 bases between the two germline ends. This CDR3 reads CASSIEVRSNQPQHF. The CDR3 nucleotides are TGTGCCAGTAGTATAGAAGTGCGTAGCAATCAGCCCCAGCATTTT.

The V gene is TRBV9, the J gene TRBJ2-1; 13 positions agree with TRBD2. The CDR3 consists of 14 residues. V lost 0 bases and J lost 12; bases outside the gene matches: 3. Germline V gene sequence: CDR1 SGDLS, CDR2 YYNGEE. The CDR3 protein is CASSVGLAGGGQFF. The CDR3, as DNA: TGTGCCAGCAGCGTAGGACTAGCGGGAGGTGGGCAGTTCTTC.

V and J are TRBV7-2 and TRBJ2-5, with a possible D match to TRBD1 (5 bases). Germline CDR1 is SGHTA and CDR2 is FQGNSA. The CDR3 spans 15 residues. Trimming took off 3 bases at V and 5 bases at J, with 16 bases between the two ends. In DNA form, the CDR3 reads TGTGCCAGCAGCTTGGGGCTCGGCCTTGGGGAGACCCAGTACTTC. Translating gives CASSLGLGLGETQYF.

By sample fraction, this clone is medium-sized. The rearrangement uses TRBV29-1 and TRBJ2-7, with 9 bases lining up with TRBD2. J gave up 0 bases and V 4 bases, and 7 bases lay outside the gene matches. There are 15 residues in the CDR3. Germline lookup yields CDR1 SQVTM and CDR2 ANQGSEA. CDR3 nucleotide sequence: TGCAGCGTTGTGACTGTAGCGGGGGTCTCCTACGAGCAGTACTTC. This codes for CSVVTVAGVSYEQYF.

The chain employs TRBV19 and TRBJ2-7; 9 bases are shared with TRBD2. J lost 0 bases, V lost 5 bases, and 11 bases had no gene match. Germline CDR1 and CDR2: LNHDA and SQIVND (reference sequence). The CDR3 extends over 17 amino acids. The CDR3, as DNA: TGTGCCAGTAGTCTCGCAGGGCTAGCGGGAAGCTCCTACGAGCAGTACTTC. Its translation: CASSLAGLAGSSYEQYF.

This chain joins TRBV29-1 and TRBJ1-2; D is ambiguous. V was shortened by 3 bases and J by 4 bases, with 15 bases between the two germline ends. CDR1 and CDR2 from the germline V gene are SQVTM and ANQGSEA. CDR3 size: 14 residues. CDR3 protein: CSVDGRSNGYGYTF. CDR3 coding DNA: TGCAGCGTTGATGGTCGGTCTAATGGCTATGGCTACACCTTC.

This clone was detected a few times. V and J are TRBV5-1 and TRBJ2-3, with 14 bases that match TRBD2. CDR1 and CDR2 from the germline V gene are SGHRS and YFSETQ. This CDR3 region has 17 residues. V lost 4 bases to trimming and J lost 4 bases; unmatched junction nucleotides: 8. CDR3 residues: CASSRRLAGGRPDTQYF. The CDR3 nucleotides read TGCGCCAGCAGCCGCCGACTAGCGGGAGGGAGGCCAGATACGCAGTATTTT.

The CDR3 loop reads CASTSDYQQYF. CDR3 DNA: TGTGCCAGCACCTCGGACTACCAACAGTATTTT. The chain has TRBV28 and TRBJ2-3, with D possibly matching TRBD2 (6 bases). CDR1 MDHEN and CDR2 SYDVKM come from the germline V gene. The V gene lost 7 bases and the J gene lost 12 bases, with 14 bases spanning the gap. The CDR3 is 11 residues long.